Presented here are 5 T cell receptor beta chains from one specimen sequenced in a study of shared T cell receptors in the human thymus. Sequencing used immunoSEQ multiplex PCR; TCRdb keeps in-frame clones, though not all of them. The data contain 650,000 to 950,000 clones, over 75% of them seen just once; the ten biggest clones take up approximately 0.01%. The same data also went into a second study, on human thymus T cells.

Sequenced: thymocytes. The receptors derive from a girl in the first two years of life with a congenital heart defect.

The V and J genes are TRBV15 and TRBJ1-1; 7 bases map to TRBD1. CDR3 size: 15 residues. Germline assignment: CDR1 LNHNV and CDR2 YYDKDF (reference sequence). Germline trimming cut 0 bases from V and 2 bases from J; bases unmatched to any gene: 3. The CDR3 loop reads CATSRDAGGNTEAFF. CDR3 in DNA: TGTGCCACCAGCAGAGACGCAGGGGGAAACACTGAAGCTTTCTTT.

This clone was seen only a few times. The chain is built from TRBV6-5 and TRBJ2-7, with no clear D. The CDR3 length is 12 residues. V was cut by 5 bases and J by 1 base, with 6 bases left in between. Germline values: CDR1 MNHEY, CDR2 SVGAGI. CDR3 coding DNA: TGTGCCAGCAGTGTGGCTTCCTACGAGCAGTACTTC. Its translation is CASSVASYEQYF.

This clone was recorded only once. The CDR3 sequence is CASSYTPTQGIVYNEQFF. CDR3 nucleotides: TGTGCCAGTAGTTATACCCCAACACAGGGTATAGTCTACAATGAGCAGTTCTTC. The chain joins TRBV19 to TRBJ2-1; a possible D gene is TRBD1 (6 bases). Germline loops: CDR1 LNHDA, CDR2 SQIVND (reference sequence). This CDR3 comprises 18 residues. Trimming left V 5 bases short and J 3 bases short, with 23 bases between.

CDR3 DNA sequence: TGTGCCAGCAGCTTAGGAGTAGCGGGGGGCGCGACAGATACGCAGTATTTT. Its translation: CASSLGVAGGATDTQYF. The chain joins TRBV7-9 to TRBJ2-3; 10 positions match TRBD2. Germline trimming cut 1 base from V and 3 bases from J; bases unmatched to any gene: 7. This CDR3 comprises 17 residues. Germline V gene data show CDR1 as SEHNR and CDR2 as FQNEAQ (reference sequence).

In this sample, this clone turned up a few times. The CDR3 spells CASTLDRGLMNTEAFF. In nucleotides, the CDR3 is TGTGCCAGCACTCTGGACAGGGGATTGATGAACACTGAAGCTTTCTTT. This sequence joins TRBV28 and TRBJ1-1; 9 positions match TRBD1. The CDR3 totals 16 residues. The V segment lost 7 bases and the J segment 0 bases; nucleotides outside the gene matches: 9. The germline V gene encodes CDR1 MDHEN and CDR2 SYDVKM.